The 20 T cell receptor beta chains below come from one sample, sequenced in a study of T cells in Graves' hyperthyroidism and ophthalmopathy. TCR beta CDR3 region amplification was performed from RNA transcripts. RT-PCR in the first round (using the HTBI primer set) targeted the TCR CDR3. Via MiXCR, TCRdb re-called the multiplex PCR reads, giving one row per CDR3 protein. Among 700,000 or so distinct CDR3 sequences listed, less than 20% were seen once. Sequencing was carried out using blood. The source is a man younger than 30 with Graves' hyperthyroidism.

Only a few counts were recorded for this clonotype. The genes are TRBV28 and TRBJ1-2, with D maybe TRBD1 (5 bases). Trimming stripped 6 bases from V and 4 bases from J, with 21 bases between. The CDR3 extends over 16 amino acids. Germline V lookup: CDR1 MDHEN, CDR2 SYDVKM. For the CDR3, the DNA is TGTGCCAGCAGGAGTTTAGGGGCCCGGGGAGGCTATGGCTACACCTTC. Its protein is CASRSLGARGGYGYTF.

This clonotype came up a few times. The chain couples TRBV6-1 to TRBJ2-1, with D unresolved. Germline values: CDR1 MNHNS, CDR2 SASEGT. The length of the CDR3 is 15 residues. V lost 6 bases, J lost 7 bases, and 19 bases lay in between. The CDR3 bases are TGTGCCAGCAGCAGTGTGGCCTACCGTTTTAATGAGCAGTTCTTC. This sequence encodes CASSSVAYRFNEQFF.

The genes are TRBV20-1 and TRBJ2-7; D remains unclear. Trimming took off 1 base at V and 2 bases at J, with 12 bases between the two ends. The CDR3 consists of 14 residues. Germline-derived CDR1 and CDR2 are DFQATT and SNEGSKA (reference sequence). CDR3 nucleotide sequence: TGCAGTGCTAGAGCGCAATTCGGGCCCTACGAGCAGTACTTC. Its protein is CSARAQFGPYEQYF.

This clonotype occurred a few times. The rearrangement links TRBV28 to TRBJ2-3; no reliable D call. There are 13 residues in the CDR3. Germline values: CDR1 MDHEN, CDR2 SYDVKM. V lost 7 bases to trimming and J lost 4 bases, with 12 bases between them. Here the CDR3 DNA reads TGTGCCAGCACCGTAACCTTAGCAGATACGCAGTATTTT. Translation gives CASTVTLADTQYF.

This clonotype appeared a few times. This chain joins TRBV29-1 and TRBJ2-1; TRBD1 agrees at 9 bases. The CDR3 is 14 amino acids. Germline V gene data show CDR1 as SQVTM and CDR2 as ANQGSEA. With V trimmed by 7 bases and J by 5 bases, 9 bases remained unmatched. CDR3 region: CSATDRGFDNEQFF. The DNA of the CDR3 is TGCAGCGCTACAGACAGGGGGTTCGACAATGAGCAGTTCTTC.

This chain connects TRBV19 to TRBJ2-3; tentatively, D is TRBD2 (5 bases). V was clipped by 4 bases and J by 6 bases, with 17 bases between them. Germline lookup yields CDR1 LNHDA and CDR2 SQIVND (reference sequence). The CDR3 length is 15 residues. The CDR3 DNA reads as TGTGCCAGTAGTAGGGAACTCATCGTAGCGGATACGCAGTATTTT. Its translation is CASSRELIVADTQYF.

This clonotype occurred a few times. The chain employs TRBV5-6 and TRBJ2-7, with 7 bases aligning to TRBD2. From germline, CDR1 is SGHDT and CDR2 YYEEEE. J lost 2 bases, V lost 1 base, and 6 bases had no gene match. The CDR3 spans 15 residues. The CDR3 here is CASSLYGGNAYEQYF. CDR3 in DNA: TGTGCCAGCAGCTTGTACGGGGGGAACGCCTACGAGCAGTACTTC.

The chain couples TRBV11-2 to TRBJ2-7; 9 positions match TRBD2. Germline V gene data show CDR1 as SGHAT and CDR2 as FQNNGV. The V gene end was trimmed by 5 bases and the J gene end by 1 base; junction bases not matched to a gene: 3. CDR3 length: 14 residues. The DNA for the CDR3 is TGTGCCAGCAGCATTAGCGGGGGTTCCTACGAGCAGTACTTC. Encoded protein: CASSISGGSYEQYF.

This clonotype showed up just a few times. The rearrangement joins TRBV12-3 or TRBV12-4 to TRBJ2-7, with a tentative D call TRBD1 (6 bases). CDR3 length equals 14 residues. V lost 5 bases and J lost 3, with 14 bases in between. The CDR3 DNA reads TGTGCCAGCAGTAACAGGGTCGGGGTCTACGAGCAGTACTTC. This encodes CASSNRVGVYEQYF.

The chain carries TRBV5-1 and TRBJ2-7; 14 bases agree with TRBD2. This CDR3 has 16 amino acids. Per the germline V gene, CDR1 is SGHRS and CDR2 is YFSETQ. The trim removed 1 base at V and 7 bases at J, leaving 7 bases unmatched. CDR3 protein: CASSLPGLAGEGEQYF. Written as DNA, the CDR3 is TGCGCCAGCAGCTTGCCGGGACTAGCGGGAGAAGGTGAGCAGTACTTC.

This clonotype was counted between two and nine times. The chain combines TRBV10-3 with TRBJ1-1, with TRBD1 matching over 7 bases. CDR1 is ENHRY and CDR2 is SYGVKD in the germline V gene. Trimming cost V 6 bases and J 3 bases; bases outside gene matches: 10. The CDR3 extends over 15 amino acids. Here the CDR3 reads CAIRPQGVGHTEAFF. DNA for the CDR3: TGTGCCATCAGGCCGCAGGGGGTTGGGCACACTGAAGCTTTCTTT.

This clonotype was seen many times. This rearrangement joins TRBV7-2 to TRBJ2-7; 11 nucleotides agree with TRBD2. The V gene end was trimmed by 6 bases and the J gene end by 7 bases; junction bases not matched to a gene: 8. The CDR3 runs to 14 residues. Germline CDR1 and CDR2: SGHTA and FQGNSA. The CDR3 DNA reads TGTGCCAGCAGACCCTCTAGCGGGAGGAAAGAGCAGTACTTC. It encodes CASRPSSGRKEQYF. Looking up the rest from reference TRBV7-2 and TRBJ2-7 gives the full variable domain: GAGVSQSPSNKVTEKGKDVELRCDPISGHTALYWYRQSLGQGLEFLIYFQGNSAPDKSGLPSDRFSAERTGGSVSTLTIQRTQQEDSAVYLCASRPSSGRKEQYFGPGTRLTVT.

This clonotype came up many times. V is TRBV12-3 or TRBV12-4 and J is TRBJ2-1, with TRBD1 matching 7 bases. V lost 5 bases to trimming and J lost 6 bases; unmatched junction nucleotides: 1. The length of the CDR3 is 12 residues. This chain's CDR3 is CASSRDSNEQFF. The DNA for the CDR3 is TGTGCCAGCAGTCGGGACAGCAATGAGCAGTTCTTC.

The chain carries TRBV12-3 or TRBV12-4 and TRBJ2-2; either TRBD1 or TRBD2 may supply D (6 bases each). This CDR3 region has 17 residues. V lost 5 bases and J 3 bases, leaving 19 bases between the germline ends. The CDR3 bases are TGTGCCAGCAGTCGGGGGCTCGGACTTACAGACACCGGGGAGCTGTTTTTT. Protein: CASSRGLGLTDTGELFF.

This clonotype was detected ten times or more. The chain uses TRBV6-1 and TRBJ1-1; D is undetermined. The CDR3 has 14 amino acids. V gave up 3 bases and J gave up 5 bases, with 13 bases separating them. CDR1 is MNHNS and CDR2 is SASEGT in the germline V gene. The CDR3 loop is CASSDSGGPTEAFF. The CDR3 DNA reads as TGTGCCAGCAGTGATAGCGGAGGCCCGACTGAAGCTTTCTTT.

The chain combines TRBV7-3 with TRBJ2-2; D is unresolved. Looked up from germline, CDR1 is SGHTA and CDR2 is FQGTGA. V lost 2 bases and J lost 7, with 8 bases in between. The CDR3 runs 13 residues. DNA of the CDR3: TGTGCCAGCAGCTTAGCTGAAGGCGGGGAGCTGTTTTTT. Translation: CASSLAEGGELFF.

V usage is TRBV6-1 and J usage is TRBJ2-1, with 8 bases that match TRBD1. In germline, CDR1 is MNHNS, CDR2 SASEGT. With 2 bases clipped from V and 0 bases from J, the junction kept 9 bases outside the gene matches. The CDR3 loop spans 18 amino acids. The CDR3, as DNA: TGTGCCAGCAGTGAACGGAACAGGGGGTCCCGCTCCTACAATGAGCAGTTCTTC. It yields the protein CASSERNRGSRSYNEQFF.

The gene calls are TRBV12-5 and TRBJ2-1; D is possibly TRBD2 (5 bases). The ends were cut back, 5 bases at V and 2 bases at J, with 13 bases in the middle. The CDR3 contains 15 residues. CDR1 is LGHNT and CDR2 is FRNRAP in the germline V gene. The CDR3 DNA follows: TGTGCTAGTGGTCAGATTGGCGGGCCCTACAATGAGCAGTTCTTC. Translated: CASGQIGGPYNEQFF.

The table lists this clonotype with a few counts. The chain is built from TRBV7-6 and TRBJ2-1; D may be TRBD2 (6 bases). Trimming took off 1 base at V and 6 bases at J, with 10 bases between the two ends. CDR3 length: 14 residues. The germline CDR1 and CDR2 sequences are SGHVS and FNYEAQ. CDR3 nucleotide sequence: TGTGCCAGCAGCTTAGGTCGGGGGAGCAATGAGCAGTTCTTC. Protein sequence: CASSLGRGSNEQFF.

This clonotype was counted ten times or more. The V call is TRBV7-9, the J call TRBJ2-5, with D unclear. Germline V gene data show CDR1 as SEHNR and CDR2 as FQNEAQ (reference sequence). This CDR3 has 13 residues. The V and J ends lost 6 bases and 1 base respectively, with 9 bases between them. CDR3 amino acids: CASSITSQETQYF. CDR3 nucleotides: TGTGCCAGCAGTATTACGAGCCAAGAGACCCAGTACTTC. Full variable domain (outside the CDR3, taken from reference TRBV7-9 and TRBJ2-5): DTGVSQNPRHKITKRGQNVTFRCDPISEHNRLYWYRQTLGQGPEFLTYFQNEAQLEKSRLLSDRFSAERPKGSFSTLEIQRTEQGDSAMYLCASSITSQETQYFGPGTRLLVL.